This T cell receptor (beta chain) was captured in a study of blood T cell repertoires in COVID-19. Study summary: Samples representing acute and convalescent COVID-19 were sourced from the United States, Italy and Spain. From T cells, B-cell-depleted T cells, or PBMCs came the material, which was cDNA or gDNA.

How the authors handled the data: Estimation of nucleated cell counts relied on the amplification of reference gene primers. Here immunoSEQ multiplex PCR was the method, and the copy in TCRdb shows in-frame clones only, minus some. That table furnishes V, J and clone size, whereas the DNA furnished D and trimming. The sample has more than 150,000 clones, more than 85% seen once. Germline values: CDR1 ENHRY, CDR2 SYGVKD. V lost 4 bases to trimming and J lost 6 bases, with 12 bases between them. The CDR3 spans 13 residues. Sample: peripheral blood. The source is a man in his sixties or seventies with active or convalescent COVID-19. The chain combines TRBV10-3 with TRBJ1-1; possible D gene TRBD1, 6 bases. Written as DNA, the CDR3 is TGTGCCATCAGTGCAGGGGCCCAATCTGAAGCTTTCTTT. Protein: CAISAGAQSEAFF.